This T cell receptor (beta chain) was recorded in a study of blood T cell repertoires in COVID-19. In the study overall: COVID-19 samples, acute and convalescent, were from the United States, Italy and Spain. T cells, B-cell-depleted T cells, or PBMCs supplied cDNA or gDNA.

V shed 4 bases and J 6 bases; nucleotides not matched to a gene: 3. The CDR3 contains 14 residues. Per germline, CDR1 KGHSH and CDR2 LQKENI. Original analysis: Reference gene primer amplification gave nucleated cell count estimates. The repertoire was sequenced with immunoSEQ multiplex PCR; TCRdb's copy has only in-frame clones and lacks some. For V, J and clone size, that table is used; D and trimming come from the DNA. The sample shows roughly 150,000 clones, around four fifths of them seen only once. This receptor was taken from an elderly woman with COVID-19, enrolled during active disease. V gene TRBV18 combines with J gene TRBJ2-3; 11 bases are shared with TRBD2. Sequenced: peripheral blood. The CDR3 DNA reads TGTGCCAGCTCACAACTAGCGGGGGAGGATACGCAGTATTTT. It translates to CASSQLAGEDTQYF.